This TCR beta chain was captured by sequencing in a study of response to subunit inactivated influenza vaccine. Study results and caveats: Authors suggested each seasonal influenza vaccination recruits few new T cells.

The germline V and J ends were trimmed by 3 bases and 8 bases, with 16 bases remaining between them. This CDR3 spans 14 amino acids. This clonotype was counted between two and nine times. Its cognate antigen is unknown. TCRdb fed the RT-PCR reads into MiXCR, producing one record per CDR3 protein. The data hold 750,000 to 850,000 distinct CDR3 sequences, with around 20% observed a single time. This TCR derives from a man in his fifties or sixties who received an inactivated influenza vaccine. Sequenced here: PBMCs from blood, sampled less than 6 days after vaccination. The J gene is TRBJ1-2, the V gene TRBV12-3 or TRBV12-4; D possibly corresponds to TRBD1 (5 bases). CDR3 DNA: TGTGCCAGCAGTTTGGGGCAGCCACTAGCCGGCTACACCTTC. It translates to CASSLGQPLAGYTF.